The 10 T cell receptor beta chains presented below share a single source sample, sequenced in a study of monozygotic twins with inflammatory bowel disease. TCRdb re-called the 5' RACE reads and catalogs CDR3 proteins one per entry, DNA excluded. Recorded here are more than 350,000 distinct CDR3 sequences; the top ten clones represent 2.4%. The sample consisted of blood. Receptor source: a human donor with ulcerative colitis or Crohn's disease, or a healthy co-twin of an affected twin (not recorded which).

The chain recombines TRBV20-1 with TRBJ2-1; TCRdb's D call of TRBD2 is untestable without DNA. CDR3 length: 15 residues. CDR1 is DFQATT and CDR2 is SNEGSKA in the germline V gene (reference sequence). The CDR3 loop reads CSANDGTSVGNEQFF.

The V gene is TRBV2, the J gene TRBJ1-1; as DNA is missing, the TRBD1 call by TCRdb cannot be tested. The V gene's germline CDR1 is SNHLY and CDR2 FYNNEI. The CDR3 has 13 amino acids. The CDR3 sequence: CASSEGGETEAFF.

V is TRBV5-5 and J is TRBJ2-1; without DNA, the TCRdb call of TRBD1 cannot be checked. Per germline, CDR1 SGHKS and CDR2 YYEKEE (reference sequence). The CDR3 runs to 17 residues. CDR3 in amino acids: CASSLIPGTGRYNEQFF.

This sequence joins TRBV29-1 and TRBJ2-2; TCRdb names TRBD2, which stays unverified in the absence of DNA. Germline V CDR1 and CDR2: SQVTM, ANQGSEA. The CDR3 contains 13 residues. This CDR3 reads CSVASGRRGELFF.

This rearrangement joins TRBV12-3 or TRBV12-4 to TRBJ1-2; with no DNA, the TCRdb D assignment of TRBD1 cannot be verified. CDR3 length equals 14 residues. This chain's CDR3 is CASSQTGISYGYTF.

The chain combines TRBV25-1 with TRBJ1-5; TCRdb reports TRBD1, a call that lacks DNA to check it against. This CDR3 spans 13 amino acids. Germline assignment: CDR1 MGHDK and CDR2 SYGVNS. The CDR3 region is CASSDRGNQPQHF.

The chain links TRBV5-5 to TRBJ2-2; TCRdb reports TRBD2, a call that lacks DNA to check it against. This CDR3 has 16 residues. Germline V gives CDR1 SGHKS, CDR2 YYEKEE (reference sequence). The CDR3 spells CASSLHWTKYTGELFF.

The gene calls are TRBV7-2 and TRBJ2-6; TCRdb names TRBD1, which stays unverified in the absence of DNA. Germline CDR1 reads SGHTA; CDR2 reads FQGNSA. CDR3 size: 12 residues. The chain's CDR3 is CASSRQGQVLTF.

The rearrangement uses TRBV5-1 and TRBJ1-2. The CDR3 loop spans 13 amino acids. The germline V gene has CDR1 SGHRS and CDR2 YFSETQ. The CDR3 is CASMAQAGYGYTF.

This chain joins TRBV18 and TRBJ2-3; the D call of TRBD2 rests on TCRdb alone, since no DNA is present to check it. CDR3 length: 16 amino acids. The germline CDR1 and CDR2 sequences are KGHSH and LQKENI. CDR3 loop: CASSLLRVLVEDTQYF.